The clone carrying this T cell receptor beta chain was observed a few times. What it recognizes is unknown. With molecular barcodes, quantitative 5'-RACE was used to make the TCR beta libraries. TCRdb itself ran the 5' RACE reads through MiXCR, one entry per CDR3 protein. The sample yields around 330,000 distinct CDR3 sequences, more than 9% seen once. The data originate from a study of CD8 T cells in ankylosing spondylitis. The study's findings and limits: Characteristic of ankylosing spondylitis blood, it appeared, was a TCR beta motif comprising 7 to 9 highly homologous variants. A CD8+ phenotype characterized the disease-linked clones, which were relatively rare in peripheral blood.

CDR1 and CDR2 from the germline V gene are SGHRS and YFSETQ. With 4 bases removed from V and 10 bases from J, the gap between germline ends came to 21 bases. The CDR3 is made up of 15 amino acids. Sample: blood, either unsorted or a sorted T cell fraction (not recorded which). The chain carries TRBV5-1 and TRBJ2-1, with D perhaps TRBD1 (6 bases). The receptor's source is a female donor with ankylosing spondylitis or in good health (not recorded which). Here the CDR3 DNA reads TGCGCCAGCAGCCCGGGCCCGAACGATGGGGGCGAGCAGTTCTTC. As protein: CASSPGPNDGGEQFF.